This T cell receptor beta chain was sequenced in a study of shared clonotypes between healthy human individuals. Study overall: Used for every donor were three CD4 naive, three CD4 memory, two CD8 naive and one CD8 memory plate.

TCRdb keeps only in-frame clones here, not all; method: immunoSEQ multiplex PCR. This table has nearly 2 million clones, about 95% appearing once. Germline CDR1 is GTSNPN and CDR2 is SVGIG (reference sequence). V was shortened by 5 bases and J by 3 bases, with 11 bases between the two germline ends. The CDR3 length is 12 residues. CD45RO-negative cells were positively selected for CCR7, leaving out terminally differentiated effector memory CD45RA+ cells. The donors, all of them Caucasian adults, lived in Nashville, Tennessee. The V gene is TRBV30, the J gene TRBJ2-7, with D perhaps matching TRBD2 (5 bases). The sample taken for sequencing was naive CD8+ T cells sorted from blood. This receptor was obtained from a man aged 18-30 years in good health. The CDR3 is CAWGYTSYEQYF. The CDR3 DNA follows: TGTGCCTGGGGGTATACTAGCTACGAGCAGTACTTC.